The 13 T cell receptor beta chains below were found in one sample sequenced in a study of blood T cell repertoires in COVID-19. Profiling relied on immunoSEQ multiplex PCR, and the TCRdb table lists in-frame clones only, not all of them. The data hold 95,000 to 150,000 clones, with around 86% observed a single time. Sequenced input: peripheral blood. These TCRs come from a woman aged 70-85 years with acute or convalescent COVID-19.

This sequence joins TRBV10-3 and TRBJ1-1, with D perhaps TRBD1 (6 bases). CDR1 and CDR2 (germline): ENHRY, SYGVKD. V dropped 2 bases and J dropped 8 bases, with 12 bases sitting between them. The CDR3 runs 13 residues. DNA for the CDR3: TGTGCCATCAGTGAGGTGTCAGGGGCCGAAGCTTTCTTT. Protein: CAISEVSGAEAFF.

The genes are TRBV10-3 and TRBJ2-3; 9 bases align to TRBD2. The CDR3 runs 14 residues. CDR1 is ENHRY and CDR2 is SYGVKD in the germline V gene. V dropped 6 bases and J dropped 4; count of bases not matched to a gene: 5. The CDR3 region has the DNA TGTGCCATCAGGCAAGCGGGGGGCGCAGATACGCAGTATTTT. Amino acids: CAIRQAGGADTQYF.

V is TRBV3-1 (or the pseudogene TRBV3-2) and J is TRBJ1-1; TRBD1 matches 8 bases. V trimming: 2 bases; J trimming: 1 base; junction bases outside the gene matches: 6. The V gene's germline CDR1 is LGHDT and CDR2 YNNKEL (reference sequence). The CDR3 spans 16 residues. CDR3 residues: CASSQRSGGWNTEAFF. The CDR3 DNA reads as TGTGCCAGCAGCCAAAGATCAGGGGGCTGGAACACTGAAGCTTTCTTT.

The count of this clone is one. The chain couples TRBV14 to TRBJ2-1; D is ambiguous. The CDR3 loop spans 13 amino acids. The V gene's germline CDR1 is SGHDN and CDR2 FVKESK. With 4 bases removed from V and 3 bases from J, the gap between germline ends came to 7 bases. CDR3 residues: CASSPAGYNEQFF. In nucleotides, the CDR3 is TGTGCCAGCAGCCCTGCCGGCTACAATGAGCAGTTCTTC.

CDR3 residues: CASSYPNRDDGYTF. The CDR3 region has the DNA TGTGCCAGCAGTTACCCGAACAGAGATGATGGCTACACCTTC. The V call is TRBV6-6, the J call TRBJ1-2; no clear D. The germline V gene has CDR1 MNHNY and CDR2 SVGAGI (reference sequence). The CDR3 is 14 residues long. Trimming left V 2 bases short and J 6 bases short, with 13 bases between.

The chain couples TRBV7-2 to TRBJ2-7; 8 nucleotides match TRBD2. The CDR3 is 14 residues long. V was pared by 4 bases and J by 2 bases, with 4 bases of the junction left unmatched. Germline-derived CDR1 and CDR2 are SGHTA and FQGNSA. The CDR3 DNA is TGTGCCAGCAGCTACGGACTAGCCACCTACGAGCAGTACTTC. This sequence encodes CASSYGLATYEQYF.

This sequence joins TRBV24-1 and TRBJ1-5; tentative D call: TRBD1 (5 bases). Trimming took off 1 base at V and 3 bases at J, with 15 bases between the two ends. The length of the CDR3 is 17 residues. Germline V gene lookup returns CDR1 KGHDR and CDR2 SFDVKD. The DNA of the CDR3 is TGTGCCACCAGTGATTTCCGCAGGGTAATGGTCAATCAGCCCCAGCATTTT. The encoded protein is CATSDFRRVMVNQPQHF.

This chain connects TRBV7-9 to TRBJ1-5, with TRBD1 matching 8 bases. Germline CDR1 reads SEHNR; CDR2 reads FQNEAQ (reference sequence). V trimming: 5 bases; J trimming: 4 bases; junction bases outside the gene matches: 10. CDR3 length: 16 residues. CDR3 sequence reads: CASSGRQGTPNQPQHF. Written as DNA, the CDR3 is TGTGCCAGCAGCGGACGACAGGGGACCCCTAATCAGCCCCAGCATTTT.

The rearrangement joins TRBV6-5 to TRBJ1-1; D unresolved. The CDR3 sequence is 12 residues long. Trimming took 10 bases from V and 6 from J, leaving 15 bases between them. Germline CDR1 reads MNHEY; CDR2 reads SVGAGI. The CDR3 region is CATGVRGSEAFF. The CDR3 nucleotides read TGTGCCACCGGGGTCCGCGGATCTGAAGCTTTCTTT.

This clone has more than one count but fewer than ten. The CDR3 sequence: CTSSLGHRASEAFF. The CDR3 DNA reads as TGCACCAGCAGCCTGGGACACCGGGCGTCTGAAGCTTTCTTT. The chain joins TRBV1 to TRBJ1-1; TRBD1 is the table's D call, not checked against the DNA. TRBV1 is labeled a pseudogene. The CDR3 spans 14 residues.

V and J are TRBV28 and TRBJ2-5; 7 bases are shared with TRBD1. There are 13 residues in the CDR3. The ends lost 6 bases at V and 4 bases at J; junction bases unmatched: 5. Per germline, CDR1 MDHEN and CDR2 SYDVKM. The CDR3 loop is CASSPTGVETQYF. The CDR3, as DNA: TGTGCCAGCAGCCCTACAGGGGTAGAGACCCAGTACTTC.

The rearrangement uses TRBV11-1 and TRBJ1-2, with 9 bases fitting TRBD1. The CDR3 runs to 13 residues. Per germline, CDR1 SGHAT and CDR2 FQDESV (reference sequence). V lost 9 bases and J lost 5; bases outside the gene matches: 7. In DNA form, the CDR3 reads TGTGCCAGTCCTTCCGGGACAGGGTATGGCTACACCTTC. Translated, it gives CASPSGTGYGYTF.

The CDR3 protein is CASSRRAFNTGELFF. The CDR3 DNA is TGTGCCAGCAGCAGGCGGGCCTTTAACACCGGGGAGCTGTTTTTT. This chain connects TRBV14 to TRBJ2-2; D may be TRBD2 (5 bases). This CDR3 region has 15 residues. Trimming took off 5 bases at V and 2 bases at J, with 12 bases between the two ends. The germline V gene encodes CDR1 SGHDN and CDR2 FVKESK.